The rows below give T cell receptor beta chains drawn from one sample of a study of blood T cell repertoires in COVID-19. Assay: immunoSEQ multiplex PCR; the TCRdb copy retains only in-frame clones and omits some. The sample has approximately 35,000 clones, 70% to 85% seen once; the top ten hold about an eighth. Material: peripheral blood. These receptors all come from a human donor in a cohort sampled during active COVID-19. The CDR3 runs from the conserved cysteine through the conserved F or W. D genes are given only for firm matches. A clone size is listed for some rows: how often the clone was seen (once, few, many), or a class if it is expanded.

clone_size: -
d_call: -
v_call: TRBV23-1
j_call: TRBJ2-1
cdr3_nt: TGCGCCAGCAGTCATCCGGTCCCCAATGAGCAGTTCTTC
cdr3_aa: CASSHPVPNEQFF

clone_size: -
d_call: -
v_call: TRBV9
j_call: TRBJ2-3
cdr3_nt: TGTGCCAGCAGCGTAGCTATGGGGGGGCAAGCAGATACGCAGTATTTT
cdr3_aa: CASSVAMGGQADTQYF

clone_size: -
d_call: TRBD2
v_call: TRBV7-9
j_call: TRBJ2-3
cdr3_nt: TGTGCCAGCAGCTTTGGCTTGAGCGGGGGGCCAGATACGCAGTATTTT
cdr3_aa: CASSFGLSGGPDTQYF

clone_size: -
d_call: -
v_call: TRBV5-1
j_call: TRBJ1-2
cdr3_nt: TGCGCCAGCAGCATGGGGAAAGGGGCAGGCAGAGGCTACACCTTC
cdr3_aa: CASSMGKGAGRGYTF

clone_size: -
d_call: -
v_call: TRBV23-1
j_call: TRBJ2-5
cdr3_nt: TGCGCCAGCAAGACAGGAGAGACCCAGTACTTC
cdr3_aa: CASKTGETQYF

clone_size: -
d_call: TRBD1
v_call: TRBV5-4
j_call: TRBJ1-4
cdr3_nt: TGTGCCAGCAGCGTGGGACAGGGGCCGACTAATGAAAAACTGTTTTTT
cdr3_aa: CASSVGQGPTNEKLFF

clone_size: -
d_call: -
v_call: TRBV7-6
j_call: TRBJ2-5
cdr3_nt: TGTGCCAGCAGCTTAGCGTTGGGCGGGGAGACCCAGTACTTC
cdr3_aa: CASSLALGGETQYF

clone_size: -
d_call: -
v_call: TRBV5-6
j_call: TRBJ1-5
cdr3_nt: TGTGCCAGCAGCTTGGTGGGAGAATTGGCGCCCCAGCATTTT
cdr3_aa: CASSLVGELAPQHF

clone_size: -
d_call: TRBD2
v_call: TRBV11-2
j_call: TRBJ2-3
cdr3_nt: TGTGCCAGCAGCTCGGACGTCGGGGGGGCCTCAGATACGCAGTATTTT
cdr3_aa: CASSSDVGGASDTQYF

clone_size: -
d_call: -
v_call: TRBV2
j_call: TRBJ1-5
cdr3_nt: TGTGCCAGCAGTTTCAGTAACAATCAGCCCCAGCATTTT
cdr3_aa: CASSFSNNQPQHF

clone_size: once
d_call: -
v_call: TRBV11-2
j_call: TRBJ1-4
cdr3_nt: TGTGCCAGCAGCTCCGGGGGGAGGGAAAAACTGTTTTTT
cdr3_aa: CASSSGGREKLFF

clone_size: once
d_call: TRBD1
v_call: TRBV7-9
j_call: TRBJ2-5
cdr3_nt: TGTGCCAGCAGCTTAGGACAGGGAACGGAGACCCAGTACTTC
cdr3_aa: CASSLGQGTETQYF

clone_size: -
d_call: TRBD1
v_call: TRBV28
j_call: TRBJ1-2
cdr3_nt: TGTGCCAGCAGTTCTGGCCCTCTCGGACAGGGGTCATTTGGTTATGGCTACACCTTC
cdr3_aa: CASSSGPLGQGSFGYGYTF

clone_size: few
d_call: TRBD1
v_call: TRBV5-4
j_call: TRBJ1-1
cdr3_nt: TGTGCCAGCAGCTTGGCTGGGACAGGGAACCGGTTAGAAGCTTTCTTT
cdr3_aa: CASSLAGTGNRLEAFF

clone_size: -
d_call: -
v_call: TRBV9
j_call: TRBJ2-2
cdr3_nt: TGTGCCAGCAGCCCGACTAGTAACACCGGGGAGCTGTTTTTT
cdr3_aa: CASSPTSNTGELFF

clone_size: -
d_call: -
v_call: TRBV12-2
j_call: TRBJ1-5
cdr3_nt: TGTGCAAGTCGCCTAACATACCTCCCAGACAGGGGTCTGAAGTATAGCAATCAGCCCCAGCATTTT
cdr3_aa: CASRLTYLPDRGLKYSNQPQHF

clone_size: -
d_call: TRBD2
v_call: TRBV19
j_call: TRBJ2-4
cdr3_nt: TGTGCCAGTAGGAACGGACTAGCGGGGGAACTAGCCAAAAACATTCAGTACTTC
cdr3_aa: CASRNGLAGELAKNIQYF

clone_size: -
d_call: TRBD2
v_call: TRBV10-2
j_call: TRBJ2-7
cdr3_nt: TGCGCCAGCAGTGATGGGGGGGGTTTTTCCTACGAGCAGTACTTC
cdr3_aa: CASSDGGGFSYEQYF

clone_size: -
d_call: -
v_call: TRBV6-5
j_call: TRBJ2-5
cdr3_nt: TGTGCCAGCAGTTACTCGGACCGACGGGGAGAGACCCAGTACTTC
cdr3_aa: CASSYSDRRGETQYF

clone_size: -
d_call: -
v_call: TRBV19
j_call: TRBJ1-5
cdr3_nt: TGTGCCAGTAGTATAGGGCGGATTAGCAATCAGCCCCAGCATTTT
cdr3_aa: CASSIGRISNQPQHF

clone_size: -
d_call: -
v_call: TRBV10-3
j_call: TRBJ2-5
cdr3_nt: TGTGCCATCAGCGTGCTAGACCAAGAGACCCAGTACTTC
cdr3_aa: CAISVLDQETQYF

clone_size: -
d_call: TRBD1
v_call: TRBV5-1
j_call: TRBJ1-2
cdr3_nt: TGCGCCAGCAGCTCCAACCCGGGACAGGGGGCGTCTGGCTACACCTTC
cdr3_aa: CASSSNPGQGASGYTF

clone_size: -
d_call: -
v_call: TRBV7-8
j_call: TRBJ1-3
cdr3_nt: TGTGCCAGCACGAGCTCTGGAAACACCATATATTTT
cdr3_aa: CASTSSGNTIYF

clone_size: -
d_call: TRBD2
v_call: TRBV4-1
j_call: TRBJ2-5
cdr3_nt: TGCGCCAGCAGCCCCCGGACTAGCGGGGGCCAAGAGACCCAGTACTTC
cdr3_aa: CASSPRTSGGQETQYF

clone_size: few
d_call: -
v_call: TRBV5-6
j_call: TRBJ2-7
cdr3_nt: TGTGCCAGCAGCGGTACAGCCGTGAGCTCCTACGAGCAGTACTTC
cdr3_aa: CASSGTAVSSYEQYF

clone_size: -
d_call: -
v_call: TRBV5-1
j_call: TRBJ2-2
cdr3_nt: TGCGCCAGCAGCTTGGCCATTCCAGCGGGCACCGGGGAGCTGTTTTTT
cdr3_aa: CASSLAIPAGTGELFF

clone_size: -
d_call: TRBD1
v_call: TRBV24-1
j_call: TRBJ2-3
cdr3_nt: TGTGCCACCAGTGATCGGGGACAGGGGACAGATACGCAGTATTTT
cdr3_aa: CATSDRGQGTDTQYF

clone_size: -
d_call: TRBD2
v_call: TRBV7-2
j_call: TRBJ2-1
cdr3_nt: TGTGCCAGCAGCTATTCCGGGACTAGCGGAAATGAGCAGTTCTTC
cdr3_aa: CASSYSGTSGNEQFF

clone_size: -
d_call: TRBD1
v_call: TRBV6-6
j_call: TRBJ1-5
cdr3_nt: TGTGCCAGCAGTCAACAACCTGGACAGGGAGGTCAGCCCCAGCATTTT
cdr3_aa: CASSQQPGQGGQPQHF

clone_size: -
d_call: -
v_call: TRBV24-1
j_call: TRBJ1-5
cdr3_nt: TGTGCCACCAGTGCCGCCTATGGTAGCAATCAGCCCCAGCATTTT
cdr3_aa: CATSAAYGSNQPQHF

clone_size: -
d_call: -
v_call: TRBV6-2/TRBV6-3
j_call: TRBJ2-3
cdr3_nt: TGTGCCAGCAGTGGTGCGGGGCCCACAGATACGCAGTATTTT
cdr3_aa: CASSGAGPTDTQYF

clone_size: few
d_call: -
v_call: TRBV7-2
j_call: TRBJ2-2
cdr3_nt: TGTGCCAGCAGCTTTAGATCAACCGGGGAGCTGTTTTTT
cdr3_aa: CASSFRSTGELFF

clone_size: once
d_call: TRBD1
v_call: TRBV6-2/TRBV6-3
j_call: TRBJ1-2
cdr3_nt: TGTGCCAGCAGCAAGGACAGGGACGGCTATGGCTACACCTTC
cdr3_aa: CASSKDRDGYGYTF

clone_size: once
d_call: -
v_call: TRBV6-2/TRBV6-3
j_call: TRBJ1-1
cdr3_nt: TGTGCCAGCAGTTCCCTATTCCAGAACACTGAAGCTTTCTTT
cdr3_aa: CASSSLFQNTEAFF

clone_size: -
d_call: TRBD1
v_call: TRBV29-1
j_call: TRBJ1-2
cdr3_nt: TGCAGCGTTGGACAGGGGTACGGCTACACCTTC
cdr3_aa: CSVGQGYGYTF

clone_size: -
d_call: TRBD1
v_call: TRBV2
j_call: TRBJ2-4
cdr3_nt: TGTGCCAGTGGGGACAGGGTGGCCGGGGCTATTCAGTACTTC
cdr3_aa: CASGDRVAGAIQYF

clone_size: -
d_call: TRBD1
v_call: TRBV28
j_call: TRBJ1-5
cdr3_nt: TGTGCCAGCAGTTTAGCTGACAGGGACAATCAGCCCCAGCATTTT
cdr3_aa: CASSLADRDNQPQHF

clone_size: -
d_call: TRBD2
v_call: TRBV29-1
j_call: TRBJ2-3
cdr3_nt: TGCAGCGTTGATGTAGCGGGGAGATCCACAGATACGCAGTATTTT
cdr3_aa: CSVDVAGRSTDTQYF

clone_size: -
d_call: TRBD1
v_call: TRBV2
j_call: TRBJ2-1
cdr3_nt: TGTGCCAGCAGGGCGGACAGGGGCTCCTACAATGAGCAGTTCTTC
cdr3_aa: CASRADRGSYNEQFF

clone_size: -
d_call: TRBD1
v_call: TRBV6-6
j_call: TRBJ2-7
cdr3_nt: TGTGCCAGCAGTCAATCCGGGACAGGAGCCCCCTACGAGCAGTACTTC
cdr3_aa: CASSQSGTGAPYEQYF

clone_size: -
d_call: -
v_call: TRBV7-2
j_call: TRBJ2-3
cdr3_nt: TGTGCCAGCAGCTTAGGGGTAGCGGCAGATACGCAGTATTTT
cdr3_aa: CASSLGVAADTQYF

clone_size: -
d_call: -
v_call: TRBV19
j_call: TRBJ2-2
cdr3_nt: TGTGCCAGTAGTATTGGGGGGGGCGGGCGAGCCGGGGAGCTGTTTTTT
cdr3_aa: CASSIGGGGRAGELFF

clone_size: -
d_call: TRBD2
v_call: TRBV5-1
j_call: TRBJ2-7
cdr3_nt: TGCGCCAGCAGCTTGGCTCTAGCGGGGGTCGACGAGCAGTACTTC
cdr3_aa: CASSLALAGVDEQYF

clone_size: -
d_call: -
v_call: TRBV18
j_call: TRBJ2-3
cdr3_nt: TGTGCCAGCTCACTTAACCCCTTGGAGTCTAGCACAGATACGCAGTATTTT
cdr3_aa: CASSLNPLESSTDTQYF

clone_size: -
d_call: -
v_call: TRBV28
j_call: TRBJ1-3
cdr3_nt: TGTGCCAGCAGTTTAAGTGAGAGCTCTGGAAACACCATATATTTT
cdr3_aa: CASSLSESSGNTIYF

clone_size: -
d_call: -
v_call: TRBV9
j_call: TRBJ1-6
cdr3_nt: TGTGCCAGCAGCGCCAACGTGGGACTAGGGTCACCCCTCCACTTT
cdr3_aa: CASSANVGLGSPLHF

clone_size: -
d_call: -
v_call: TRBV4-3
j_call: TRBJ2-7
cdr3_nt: TGCGCCAGCAGCCAAAGACGGGGGAGCTCCTACGAGCAGTACTTC
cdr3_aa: CASSQRRGSSYEQYF

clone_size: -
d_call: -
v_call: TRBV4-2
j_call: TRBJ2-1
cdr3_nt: TGTGCCAGCAGCCAAGATGGGACTCGCAACAATGAGCAGTTCTTC
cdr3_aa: CASSQDGTRNNEQFF

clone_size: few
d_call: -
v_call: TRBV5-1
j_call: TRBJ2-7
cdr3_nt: TGCGCCAGCAGCTTGGCCCCGGGGGGCACGAGCGAGCAGTACTTC
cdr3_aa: CASSLAPGGTSEQYF

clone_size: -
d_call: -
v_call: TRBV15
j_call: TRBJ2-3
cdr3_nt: TGTGCCACCAGCAGAGTCGGAGATACGCAGTATTTT
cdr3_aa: CATSRVGDTQYF

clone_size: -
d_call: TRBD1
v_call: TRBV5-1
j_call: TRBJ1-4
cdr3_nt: TGCGCCAGCAGCTTGCCACCGGGACAGGGCAATGAAAAACTGTTTTTT
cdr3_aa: CASSLPPGQGNEKLFF

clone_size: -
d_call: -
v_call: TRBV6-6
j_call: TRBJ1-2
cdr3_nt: TGTGCCAGCAGGTCAGGGGCAGAAAGGTTCTATGGCTACACCTTC
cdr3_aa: CASRSGAERFYGYTF

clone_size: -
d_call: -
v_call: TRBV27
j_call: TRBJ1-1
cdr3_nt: TGTGCCAGCAGTTTAACAACTACGAACACTGAAGCTTTCTTT
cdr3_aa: CASSLTTTNTEAFF